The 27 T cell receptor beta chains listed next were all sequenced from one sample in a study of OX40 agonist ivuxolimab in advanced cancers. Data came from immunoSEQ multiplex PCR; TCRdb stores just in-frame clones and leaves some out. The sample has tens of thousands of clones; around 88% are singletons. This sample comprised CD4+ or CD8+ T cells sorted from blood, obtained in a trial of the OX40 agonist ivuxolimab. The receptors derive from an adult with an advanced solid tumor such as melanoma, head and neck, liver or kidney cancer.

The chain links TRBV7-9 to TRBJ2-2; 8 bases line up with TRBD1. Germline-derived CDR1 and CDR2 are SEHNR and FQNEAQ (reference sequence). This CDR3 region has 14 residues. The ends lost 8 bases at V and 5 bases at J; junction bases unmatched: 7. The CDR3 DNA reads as TGTGCCAGCCCTACAGGGGGATGGACCGGGGAGCTGTTTTTT. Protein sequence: CASPTGGWTGELFF.

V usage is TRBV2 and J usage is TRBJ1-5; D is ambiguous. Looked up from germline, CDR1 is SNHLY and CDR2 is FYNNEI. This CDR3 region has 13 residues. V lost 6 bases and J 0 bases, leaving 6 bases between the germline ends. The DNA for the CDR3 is TGTGCCAGCAGGGGCGGTAGCAATCAGCCCCAGCATTTT. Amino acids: CASRGGSNQPQHF.

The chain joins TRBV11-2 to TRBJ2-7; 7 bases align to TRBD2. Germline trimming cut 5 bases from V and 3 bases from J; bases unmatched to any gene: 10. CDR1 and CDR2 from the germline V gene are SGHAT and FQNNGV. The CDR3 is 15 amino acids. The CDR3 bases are TGTGCCAGCAGCCCCTTGCGGGGGAAATACTACGAGCAGTACTTC. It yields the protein CASSPLRGKYYEQYF.

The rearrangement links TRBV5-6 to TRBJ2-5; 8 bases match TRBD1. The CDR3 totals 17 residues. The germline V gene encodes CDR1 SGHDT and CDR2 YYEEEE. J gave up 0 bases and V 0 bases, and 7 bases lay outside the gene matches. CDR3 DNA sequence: TGTGCCAGCAGCTTGGAAGGCCAGGGGGCGTACCAAGAGACCCAGTACTTC. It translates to CASSLEGQGAYQETQYF.

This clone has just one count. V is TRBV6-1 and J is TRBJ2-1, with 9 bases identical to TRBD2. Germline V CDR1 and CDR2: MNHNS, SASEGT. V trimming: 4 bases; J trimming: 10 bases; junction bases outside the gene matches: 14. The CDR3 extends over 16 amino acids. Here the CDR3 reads CASSVADPSTSGEQFF. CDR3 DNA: TGTGCCAGCAGTGTGGCCGACCCCTCCACTAGCGGGGAGCAGTTCTTC.

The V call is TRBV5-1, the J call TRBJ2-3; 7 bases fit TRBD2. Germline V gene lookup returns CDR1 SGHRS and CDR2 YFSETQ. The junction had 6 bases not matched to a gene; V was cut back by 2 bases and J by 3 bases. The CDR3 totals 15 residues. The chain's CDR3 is CASSLGGSGTDTQYF. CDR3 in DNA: TGCGCCAGCAGCTTAGGCGGGAGCGGGACAGATACGCAGTATTTT.

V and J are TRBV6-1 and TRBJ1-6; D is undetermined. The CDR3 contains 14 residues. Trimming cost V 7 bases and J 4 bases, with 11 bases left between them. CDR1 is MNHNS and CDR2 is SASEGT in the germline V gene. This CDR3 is CASMEDTYNSPLHF. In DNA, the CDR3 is TGTGCCAGCATGGAAGACACGTATAATTCACCCCTCCACTTT.

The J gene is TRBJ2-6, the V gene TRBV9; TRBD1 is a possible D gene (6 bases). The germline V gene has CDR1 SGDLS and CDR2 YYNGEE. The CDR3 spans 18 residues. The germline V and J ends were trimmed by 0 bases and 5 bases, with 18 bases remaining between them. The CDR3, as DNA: TGTGCCAGCAGCGTAGTAGTGACAGGCATTCCTCGGGCCAACGTCCTGACTTTC. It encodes CASSVVVTGIPRANVLTF.

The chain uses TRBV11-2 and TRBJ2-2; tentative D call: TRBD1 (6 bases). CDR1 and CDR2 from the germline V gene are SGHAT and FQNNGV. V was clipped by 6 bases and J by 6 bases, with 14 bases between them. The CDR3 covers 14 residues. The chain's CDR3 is CASSPHRQAGELFF. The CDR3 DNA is TGTGCCAGCAGTCCCCACAGACAGGCCGGGGAGCTGTTTTTT.

The CDR3 nucleotides read TGTGCCAGCAGTTACTCGAGGGGAACACAAGAGACCCAGTACTTC. Translating it yields CASSYSRGTQETQYF. The chain combines TRBV6-6 with TRBJ2-5, with D perhaps TRBD1 or TRBD2 (5 bases each). V lost 0 bases and J 2 bases, leaving 10 bases between the germline ends. From germline, CDR1 is MNHNY and CDR2 SVGAGI (reference sequence). This CDR3 has 15 amino acids.

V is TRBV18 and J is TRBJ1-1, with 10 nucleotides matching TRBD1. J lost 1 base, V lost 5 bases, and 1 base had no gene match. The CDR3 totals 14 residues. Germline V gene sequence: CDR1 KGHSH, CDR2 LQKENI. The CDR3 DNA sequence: TGTGCCAGCTCAGGACAGGGGGGGAACACTGAAGCTTTCTTT. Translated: CASSGQGGNTEAFF.

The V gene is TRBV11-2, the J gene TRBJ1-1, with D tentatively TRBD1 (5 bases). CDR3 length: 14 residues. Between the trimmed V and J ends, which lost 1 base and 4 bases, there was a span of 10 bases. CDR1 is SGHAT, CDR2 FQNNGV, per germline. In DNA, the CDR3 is TGTGCCAGCAGCTTAGGGCAGGGTGGCACTGAAGCTTTCTTT. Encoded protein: CASSLGQGGTEAFF.

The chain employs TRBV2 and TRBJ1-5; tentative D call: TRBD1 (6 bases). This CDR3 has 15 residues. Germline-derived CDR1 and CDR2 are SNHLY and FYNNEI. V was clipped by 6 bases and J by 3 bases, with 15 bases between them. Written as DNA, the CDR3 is TGTGCCAGCAGCCTAATGGGGGGCACCAATCAGCCCCAGCATTTT. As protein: CASSLMGGTNQPQHF.

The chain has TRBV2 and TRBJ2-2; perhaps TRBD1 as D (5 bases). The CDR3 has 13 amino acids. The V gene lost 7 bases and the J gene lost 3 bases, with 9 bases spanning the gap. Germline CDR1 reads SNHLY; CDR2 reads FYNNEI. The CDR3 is CASKGQYTGELFF. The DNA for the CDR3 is TGTGCCAGCAAAGGACAATACACCGGGGAGCTGTTTTTT.

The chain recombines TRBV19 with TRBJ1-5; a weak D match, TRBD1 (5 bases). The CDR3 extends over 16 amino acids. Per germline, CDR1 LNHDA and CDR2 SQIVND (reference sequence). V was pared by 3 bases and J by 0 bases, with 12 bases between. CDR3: CASSIGAGNSNQPQHF. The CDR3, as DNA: TGTGCCAGTAGTATTGGGGCGGGAAATAGCAATCAGCCCCAGCATTTT.

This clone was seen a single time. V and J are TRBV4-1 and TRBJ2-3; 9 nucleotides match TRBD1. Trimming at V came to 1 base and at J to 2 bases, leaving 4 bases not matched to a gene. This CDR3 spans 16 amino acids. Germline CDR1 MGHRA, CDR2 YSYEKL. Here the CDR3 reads CASSQVDRGTTDTQYF. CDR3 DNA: TGCGCCAGCAGCCAAGTCGACAGGGGGACCACAGATACGCAGTATTTT.

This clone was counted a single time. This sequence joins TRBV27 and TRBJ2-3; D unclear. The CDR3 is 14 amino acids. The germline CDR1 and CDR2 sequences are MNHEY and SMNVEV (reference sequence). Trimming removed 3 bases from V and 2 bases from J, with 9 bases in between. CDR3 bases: TGTGCCAGCAGTTTCCACGGATCCACAGATACGCAGTATTTT. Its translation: CASSFHGSTDTQYF.

This chain's CDR3 is CASSLGWGEEQYF. The CDR3 DNA is TGTGCCAGCAGCTTAGGTTGGGGAGAAGAGCAGTACTTC. The chain employs TRBV7-2 and TRBJ2-7; D is perhaps TRBD2 (5 bases). V was pared by 1 base and J by 7 bases, with 11 bases between. Germline V lookup: CDR1 SGHTA, CDR2 FQGNSA. CDR3 length: 13 residues.

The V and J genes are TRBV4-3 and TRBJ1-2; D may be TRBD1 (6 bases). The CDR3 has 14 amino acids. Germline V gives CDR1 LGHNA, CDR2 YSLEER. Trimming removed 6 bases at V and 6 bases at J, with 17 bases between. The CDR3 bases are TGCGCCAGCAGTCCGACAGGACTGGCAAATGGCTACACCTTC. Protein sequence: CASSPTGLANGYTF.

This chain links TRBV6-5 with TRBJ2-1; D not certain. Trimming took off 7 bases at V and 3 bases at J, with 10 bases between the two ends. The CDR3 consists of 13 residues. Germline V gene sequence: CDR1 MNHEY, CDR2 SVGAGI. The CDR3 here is CASMQERYNEQFF. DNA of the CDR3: TGTGCCAGCATGCAGGAGCGCTACAATGAGCAGTTCTTC.

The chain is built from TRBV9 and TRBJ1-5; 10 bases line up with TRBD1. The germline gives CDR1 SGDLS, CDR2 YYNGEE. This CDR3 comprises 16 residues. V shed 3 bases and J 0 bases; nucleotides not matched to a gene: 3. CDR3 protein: CASSAGTGDSNQPQHF. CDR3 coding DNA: TGTGCCAGCAGCGCCGGGACAGGGGATAGCAATCAGCCCCAGCATTTT.

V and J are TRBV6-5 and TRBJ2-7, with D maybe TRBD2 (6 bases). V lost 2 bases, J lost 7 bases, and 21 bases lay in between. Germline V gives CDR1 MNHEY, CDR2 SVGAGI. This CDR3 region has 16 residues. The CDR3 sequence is CASSYGSGTSYEEQYF. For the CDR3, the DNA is TGTGCCAGCAGTTACGGTTCGGGGACTTCCTACGAGGAGCAGTACTTC.

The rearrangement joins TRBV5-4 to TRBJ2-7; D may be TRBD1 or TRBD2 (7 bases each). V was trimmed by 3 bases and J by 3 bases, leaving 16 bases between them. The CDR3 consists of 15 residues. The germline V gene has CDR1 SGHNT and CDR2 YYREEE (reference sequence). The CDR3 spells CASSSAGAGGYEQYF. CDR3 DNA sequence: TGTGCCAGCAGCTCGGCGGGGGCAGGGGGCTACGAGCAGTACTTC.

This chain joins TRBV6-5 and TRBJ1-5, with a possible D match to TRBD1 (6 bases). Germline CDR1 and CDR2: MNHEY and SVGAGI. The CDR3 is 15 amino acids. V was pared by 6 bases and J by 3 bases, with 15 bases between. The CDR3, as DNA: TGTGCCAGCAGCCGCATACAGGGTAACAATCAGCCCCAGCATTTT. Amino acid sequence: CASSRIQGNNQPQHF.

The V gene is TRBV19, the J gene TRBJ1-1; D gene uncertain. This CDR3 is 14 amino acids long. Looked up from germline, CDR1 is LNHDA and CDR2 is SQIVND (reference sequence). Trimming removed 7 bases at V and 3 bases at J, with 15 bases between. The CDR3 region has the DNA TGTGCCAGTACTCCTTTAGGGCGGGACACTGAAGCTTTCTTT. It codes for CASTPLGRDTEAFF. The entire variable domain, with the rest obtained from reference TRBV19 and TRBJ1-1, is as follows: DGGITQSPKYLFRKEGQNVTLSCEQNLNHDAMYWYRQDPGQGLRLIYYSQIVNDFQKGDIAEGYSVSREKKESFPLTVTSAQKNPTAFYLCASTPLGRDTEAFFGQGTRLTVV.

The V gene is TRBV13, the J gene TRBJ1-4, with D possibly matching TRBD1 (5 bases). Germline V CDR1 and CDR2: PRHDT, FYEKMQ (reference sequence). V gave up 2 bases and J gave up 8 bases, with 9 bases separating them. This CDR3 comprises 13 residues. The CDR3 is CASSLPGAEKLFF. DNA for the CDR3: TGTGCCAGCAGCTTACCCGGGGCCGAAAAACTGTTTTTT.

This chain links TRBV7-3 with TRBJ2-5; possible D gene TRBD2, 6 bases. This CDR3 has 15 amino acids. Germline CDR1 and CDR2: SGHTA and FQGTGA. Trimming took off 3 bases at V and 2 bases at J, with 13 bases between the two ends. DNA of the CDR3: TGTGCCAGCAGCTTGGTCGGCGGAGGGCAAGAGACCCAGTACTTC. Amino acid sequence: CASSLVGGGQETQYF. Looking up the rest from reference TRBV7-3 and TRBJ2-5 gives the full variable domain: GAGVSQTPSNKVTEKGKYVELRCDPISGHTALYWYRQSLGQGPEFLIYFQGTGAADDSGLPNDRFFAVRPEGSVSTLKIQRTERGDSAVYLCASSLVGGGQETQYFGPGTRLLVL.